The source of this TCR beta chain is a study of control samples from healthy donors and cancer patients. Germline lookup yields CDR1 MDHEN and CDR2 SYDVKM. Unmatched junction bases numbered 2, after V lost 9 bases and J lost 4 bases. This CDR3 comprises 11 residues. The method was immunoSEQ multiplex PCR; TCRdb's version includes in-frame clones alone and lacks a portion of them. The sample contains about 120,000 clones, approximately 84% of which appear only once. The source material was blood. The clonotype comes from a young man in good health. This chain links TRBV28 with TRBJ1-1, with 7 nucleotides matching TRBD1. CDR3 residues: CASQGGTEAFF. The CDR3 DNA sequence: TGTGCCAGTCAGGGGGGCACTGAAGCTTTCTTT. Based on the CDR3 plus reference TRBV28 and TRBJ1-1, the full variable domain is DVKVTQSSRYLVKRTGEKVFLECVQDMDHENMFWYRQDPGLGLRLIYFSYDVKMKEKGDIPEGYSVSREKKERFSLILESASTNQTSMYLCASQGGTEAFFGQGTRLTVV.